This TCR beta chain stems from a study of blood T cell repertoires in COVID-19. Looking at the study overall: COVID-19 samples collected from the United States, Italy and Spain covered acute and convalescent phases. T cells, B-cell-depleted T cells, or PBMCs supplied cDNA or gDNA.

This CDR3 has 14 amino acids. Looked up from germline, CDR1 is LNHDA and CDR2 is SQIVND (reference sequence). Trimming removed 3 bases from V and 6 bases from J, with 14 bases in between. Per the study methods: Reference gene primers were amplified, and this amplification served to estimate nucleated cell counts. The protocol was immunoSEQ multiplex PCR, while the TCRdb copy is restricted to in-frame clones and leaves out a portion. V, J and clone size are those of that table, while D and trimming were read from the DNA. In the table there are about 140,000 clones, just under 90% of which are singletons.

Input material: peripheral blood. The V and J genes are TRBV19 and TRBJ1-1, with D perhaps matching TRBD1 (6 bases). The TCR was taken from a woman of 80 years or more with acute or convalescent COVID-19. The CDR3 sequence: CASSMRGRAAEAFF. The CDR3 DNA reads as TGTGCCAGTAGTATGAGGGGGAGGGCGGCTGAAGCTTTCTTT.